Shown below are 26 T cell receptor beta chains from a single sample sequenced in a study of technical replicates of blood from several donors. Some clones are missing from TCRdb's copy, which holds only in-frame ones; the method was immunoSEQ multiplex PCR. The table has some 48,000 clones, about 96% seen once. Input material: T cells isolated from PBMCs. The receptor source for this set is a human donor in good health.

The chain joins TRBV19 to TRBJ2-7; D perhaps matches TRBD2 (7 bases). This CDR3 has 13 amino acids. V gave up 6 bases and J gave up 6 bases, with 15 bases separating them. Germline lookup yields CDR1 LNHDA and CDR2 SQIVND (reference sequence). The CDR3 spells CASSQQGLSEQYF. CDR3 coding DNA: TGTGCCAGTAGCCAACAGGGACTAAGCGAGCAGTACTTC.

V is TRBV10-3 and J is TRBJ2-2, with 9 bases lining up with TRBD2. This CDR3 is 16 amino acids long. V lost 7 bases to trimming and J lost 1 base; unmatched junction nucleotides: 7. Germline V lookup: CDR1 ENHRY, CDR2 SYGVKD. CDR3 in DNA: TGTGCCATCAATGCAGGAGCGGGAGGGAACACCGGGGAGCTGTTTTTT. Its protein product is CAINAGAGGNTGELFF.

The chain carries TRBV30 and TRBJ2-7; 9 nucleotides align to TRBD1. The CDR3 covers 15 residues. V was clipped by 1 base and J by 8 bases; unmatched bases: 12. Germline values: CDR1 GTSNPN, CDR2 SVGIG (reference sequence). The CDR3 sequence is CAWSESGTGFDQQYF. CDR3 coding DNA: TGTGCCTGGAGTGAATCAGGGACAGGGTTTGATCAGCAGTACTTC.

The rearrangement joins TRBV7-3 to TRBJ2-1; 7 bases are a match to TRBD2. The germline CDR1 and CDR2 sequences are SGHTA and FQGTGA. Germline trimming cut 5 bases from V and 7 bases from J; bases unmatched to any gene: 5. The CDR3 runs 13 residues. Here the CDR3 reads CASSLGGRNEQFF. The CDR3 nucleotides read TGTGCCAGCAGCCTAGGCGGGAGAAATGAGCAGTTCTTC.

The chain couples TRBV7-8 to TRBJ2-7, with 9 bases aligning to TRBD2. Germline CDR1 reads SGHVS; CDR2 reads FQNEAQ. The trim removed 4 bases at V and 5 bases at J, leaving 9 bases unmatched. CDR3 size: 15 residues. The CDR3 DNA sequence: TGTGCCAGCAGCTCGTCCGGGACTAGCAGGGACGAGCAGTACTTC. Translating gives CASSSSGTSRDEQYF.

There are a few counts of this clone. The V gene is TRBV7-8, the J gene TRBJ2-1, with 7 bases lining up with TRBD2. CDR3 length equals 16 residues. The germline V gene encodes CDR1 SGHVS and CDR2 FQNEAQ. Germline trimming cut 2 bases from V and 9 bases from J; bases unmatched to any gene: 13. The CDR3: CASSLLMAGEGLEQFF. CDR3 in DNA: TGTGCCAGCAGCTTATTAATGGCGGGAGAAGGTCTTGAGCAGTTCTTC.

Here the CDR3 reads CACGVGYGYTF. In DNA, the CDR3 is TGTGCCTGCGGGGTCGGCTATGGCTACACCTTC. This chain uses TRBV28 with TRBJ1-2; D is ambiguous. V lost 11 bases, J lost 4 bases, and 11 bases lay in between. The germline V gene encodes CDR1 MDHEN and CDR2 SYDVKM. CDR3 length: 11 amino acids.

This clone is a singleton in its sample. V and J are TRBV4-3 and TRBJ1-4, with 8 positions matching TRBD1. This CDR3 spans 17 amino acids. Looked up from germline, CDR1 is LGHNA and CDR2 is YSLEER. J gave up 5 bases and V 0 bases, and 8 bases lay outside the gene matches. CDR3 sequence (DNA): TGCGCCAGCAGCCAAGACTTCTTACGGACAGGGAATGAAAAACTGTTTTTT. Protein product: CASSQDFLRTGNEKLFF.

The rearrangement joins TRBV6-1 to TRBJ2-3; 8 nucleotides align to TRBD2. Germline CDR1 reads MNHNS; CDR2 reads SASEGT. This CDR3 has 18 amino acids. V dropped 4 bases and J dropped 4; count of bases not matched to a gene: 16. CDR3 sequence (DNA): TGTGCCAGCAGTGCTGTAGGAGTCGCGGGAGGATTACCAGATACGCAGTATTTT. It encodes CASSAVGVAGGLPDTQYF.

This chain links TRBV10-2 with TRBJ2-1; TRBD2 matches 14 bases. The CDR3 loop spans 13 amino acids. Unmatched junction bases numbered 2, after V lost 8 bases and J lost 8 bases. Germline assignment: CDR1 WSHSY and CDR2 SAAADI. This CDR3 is CASGGLAGDEQFF. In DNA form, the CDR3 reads TGCGCCAGCGGGGGACTAGCGGGAGATGAGCAGTTCTTC.

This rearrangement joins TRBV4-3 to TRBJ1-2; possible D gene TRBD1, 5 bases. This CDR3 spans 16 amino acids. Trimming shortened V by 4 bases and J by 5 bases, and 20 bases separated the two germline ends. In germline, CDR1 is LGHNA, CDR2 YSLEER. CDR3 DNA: TGCGCCAGCAGCCCTAAAAGCCGGGACGGAGGGTATGGCTACACCTTC. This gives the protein CASSPKSRDGGYGYTF.

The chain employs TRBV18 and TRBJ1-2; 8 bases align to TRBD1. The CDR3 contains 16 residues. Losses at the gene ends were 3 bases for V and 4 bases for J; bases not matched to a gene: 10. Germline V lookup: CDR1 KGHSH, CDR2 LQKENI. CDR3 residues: CASSPPTGDGFYGYTF. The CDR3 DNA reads TGTGCCAGCTCACCCCCGACAGGGGATGGGTTCTATGGCTACACCTTC.

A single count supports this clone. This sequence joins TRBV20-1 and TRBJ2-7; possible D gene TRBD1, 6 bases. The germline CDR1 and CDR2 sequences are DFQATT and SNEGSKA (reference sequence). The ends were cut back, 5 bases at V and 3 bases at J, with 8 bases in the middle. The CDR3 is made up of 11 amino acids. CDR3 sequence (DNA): TGCAGTGCTGAACAGGGCTACGAGCAGTACTTC. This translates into CSAEQGYEQYF.

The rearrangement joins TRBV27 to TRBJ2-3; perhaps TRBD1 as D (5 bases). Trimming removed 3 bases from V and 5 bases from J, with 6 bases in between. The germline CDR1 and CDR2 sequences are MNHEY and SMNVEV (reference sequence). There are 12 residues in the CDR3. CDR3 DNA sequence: TGTGCCAGCAGTTTGGGGCGAGATACGCAGTATTTT. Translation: CASSLGRDTQYF.

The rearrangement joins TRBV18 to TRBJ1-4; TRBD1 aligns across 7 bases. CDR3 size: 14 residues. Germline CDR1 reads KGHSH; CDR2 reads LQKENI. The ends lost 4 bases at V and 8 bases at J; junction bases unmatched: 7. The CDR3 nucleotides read TGTGCCAGCTCACGACAGGGTGGGGAGGAAAAACTGTTTTTT. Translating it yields CASSRQGGEEKLFF.

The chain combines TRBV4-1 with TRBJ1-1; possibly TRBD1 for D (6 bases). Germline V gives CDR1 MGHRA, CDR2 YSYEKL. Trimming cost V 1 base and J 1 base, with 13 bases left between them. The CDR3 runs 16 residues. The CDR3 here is CASSQVTGRGNTEAFF. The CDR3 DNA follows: TGCGCCAGCAGCCAAGTTACGGGCAGGGGGAACACTGAAGCTTTCTTT.

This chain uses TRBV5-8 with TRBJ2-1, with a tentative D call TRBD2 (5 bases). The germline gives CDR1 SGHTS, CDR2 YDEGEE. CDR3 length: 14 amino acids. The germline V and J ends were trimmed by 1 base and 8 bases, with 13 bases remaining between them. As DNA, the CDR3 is TGTGCCAGCAGCTTGCGGACCTCGGGATATGAGCAGTTCTTC. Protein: CASSLRTSGYEQFF.

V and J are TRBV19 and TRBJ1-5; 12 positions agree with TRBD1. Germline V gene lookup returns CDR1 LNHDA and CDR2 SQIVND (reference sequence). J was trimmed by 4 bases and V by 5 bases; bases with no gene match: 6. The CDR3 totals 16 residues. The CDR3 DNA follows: TGTGCCAGTAGTTGGGGACAGGGGGCTGGAAATCAGCCCCAGCATTTT. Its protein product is CASSWGQGAGNQPQHF.

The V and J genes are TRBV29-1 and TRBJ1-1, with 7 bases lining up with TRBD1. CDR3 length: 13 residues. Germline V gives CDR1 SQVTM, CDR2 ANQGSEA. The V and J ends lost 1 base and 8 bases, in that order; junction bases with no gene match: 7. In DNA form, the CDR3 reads TGCAGCGTTGAAGTGGGACAGCAAACAGAAGCTTTCTTT. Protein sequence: CSVEVGQQTEAFF.

The CDR3 region has the DNA TGTGCCAGCAGCATCGGGGTAGCCTACGAGCAGTACTTC. The encoded protein is CASSIGVAYEQYF. The J gene is TRBJ2-7, the V gene TRBV27, with D possibly matching TRBD2 (5 bases). V was pared by 6 bases and J by 2 bases, with 11 bases between. Germline V CDR1 and CDR2: MNHEY, SMNVEV (reference sequence). The CDR3 has 13 amino acids.

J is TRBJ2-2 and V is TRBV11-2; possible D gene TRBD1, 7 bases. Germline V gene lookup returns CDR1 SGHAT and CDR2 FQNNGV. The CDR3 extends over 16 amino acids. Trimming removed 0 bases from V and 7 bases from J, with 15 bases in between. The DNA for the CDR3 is TGTGCCAGCAGCTTAGAGGGGGGACAGTATTACGGGGAGCTGTTTTTT. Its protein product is CASSLEGGQYYGELFF.

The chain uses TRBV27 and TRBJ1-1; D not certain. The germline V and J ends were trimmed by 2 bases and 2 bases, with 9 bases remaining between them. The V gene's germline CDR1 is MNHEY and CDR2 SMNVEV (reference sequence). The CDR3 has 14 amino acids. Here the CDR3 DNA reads TGTGCCAGCAGTTTAGAGGGATCTAACACTGAAGCTTTCTTT. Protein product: CASSLEGSNTEAFF.

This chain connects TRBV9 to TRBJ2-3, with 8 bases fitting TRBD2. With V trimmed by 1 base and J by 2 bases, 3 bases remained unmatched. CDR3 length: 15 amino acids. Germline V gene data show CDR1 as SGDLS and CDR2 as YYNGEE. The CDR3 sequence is CASSVIAGYTDTQYF. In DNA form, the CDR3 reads TGTGCCAGCAGCGTAATAGCGGGGTACACAGATACGCAGTATTTT.

The CDR3 bases are TGTGCCAGCAGTTACTCCTCTATTAGCTCAAGCTCCTACGAGCAGTACTTC. Translating gives CASSYSSISSSSYEQYF. The V gene is TRBV6-7, the J gene TRBJ2-7; D not certain. TRBV6-7 has ORF status, its function being uncertain. V lost 0 bases and J lost 0, with 15 bases in between. This CDR3 has 17 residues.

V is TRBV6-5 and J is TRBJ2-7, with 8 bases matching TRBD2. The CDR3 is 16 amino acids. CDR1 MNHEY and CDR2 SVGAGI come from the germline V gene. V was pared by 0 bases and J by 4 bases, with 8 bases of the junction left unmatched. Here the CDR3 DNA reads TGTGCCAGCAGTTACTCTAGCGGGAACGAGATTTACGAGCAGTACTTC. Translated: CASSYSSGNEIYEQYF.

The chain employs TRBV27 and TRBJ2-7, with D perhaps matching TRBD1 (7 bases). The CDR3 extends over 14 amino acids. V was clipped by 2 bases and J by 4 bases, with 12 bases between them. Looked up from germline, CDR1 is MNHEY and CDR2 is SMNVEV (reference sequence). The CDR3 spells CASSLSRGAYEQYF. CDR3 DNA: TGTGCCAGCAGTTTAAGCAGGGGGGCTTACGAGCAGTACTTC.